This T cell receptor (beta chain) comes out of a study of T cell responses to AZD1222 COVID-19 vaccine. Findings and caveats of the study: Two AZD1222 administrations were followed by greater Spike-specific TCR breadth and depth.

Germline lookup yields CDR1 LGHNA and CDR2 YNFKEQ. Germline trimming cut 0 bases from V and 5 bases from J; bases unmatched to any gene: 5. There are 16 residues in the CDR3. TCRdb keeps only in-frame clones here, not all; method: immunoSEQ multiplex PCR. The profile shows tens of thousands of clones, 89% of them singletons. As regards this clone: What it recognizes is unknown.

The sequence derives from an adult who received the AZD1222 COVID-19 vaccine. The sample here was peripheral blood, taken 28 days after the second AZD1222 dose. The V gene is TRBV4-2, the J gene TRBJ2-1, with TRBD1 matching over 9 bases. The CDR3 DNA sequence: TGTGCCAGCAGCCAAGATGGACAGGGGATAAACAATGAGCAGTTCTTC. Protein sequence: CASSQDGQGINNEQFF.